These 27 T cell receptor beta chains originate from one sample sequenced in a study of blood T cell repertoires in COVID-19. Clones were sequenced by immunoSEQ multiplex PCR, and TCRdb holds only the in-frame ones, with some missing. The sample holds about 250,000 clones, around 86% seen once. The sample taken for sequencing was PBMCs or T cells enriched from blood (not recorded which). The source of these receptors is a man in his forties or fifties who had recovered from COVID-19.

The gene calls are TRBV12-5 and TRBJ2-3; D gene ambiguous. Trimming took 3 bases from V and 0 from J, leaving 4 bases between them. The CDR3 is made up of 13 amino acids. Germline V lookup: CDR1 LGHNT, CDR2 FRNRAP. The CDR3 nucleotides read TGTGCTAGTGGTTTAGCGAGCACAGATACGCAGTATTTT. Protein sequence: CASGLASTDTQYF. Using reference TRBV12-5 and TRBJ2-3 for the parts outside the CDR3, the full variable domain is DARVTQTPRHKVTEMGQEVTMRCQPILGHNTVFWYRQTMMQGLELLAYFRNRAPLDDSGMPKDRFSAEMPDATLATLKIQPSEPRDSAVYFCASGLASTDTQYFGPGTRLTVL.

This rearrangement joins TRBV10-3 to TRBJ2-3, with 7 bases lining up with TRBD2. The CDR3 totals 15 residues. Trimming at V came to 2 bases and at J to 4 bases, leaving 6 bases not matched to a gene. Germline lookup yields CDR1 ENHRY and CDR2 SYGVKD. The CDR3 DNA follows: TGTGCCATCAGTGAGGGGACTATCGGTTCAGATACGCAGTATTTT. This encodes CAISEGTIGSDTQYF.

The V and J genes are TRBV19 and TRBJ2-1; 10 bases are a match to TRBD1. Germline CDR1 is LNHDA and CDR2 is SQIVND (reference sequence). The CDR3 runs 15 residues. The V segment lost 1 base and the J segment 6 bases; nucleotides outside the gene matches: 3. The CDR3 nucleotides are TGTGCCAGTAGTATAGCCGGACAGGGGGGCAATGAGCAGTTCTTC. It specifies CASSIAGQGGNEQFF.

V and J are TRBV5-1 and TRBJ1-2; TRBD1 aligns across 7 bases. CDR1 and CDR2 from the germline V gene are SGHRS and YFSETQ. This CDR3 is built from 14 residues. Losses at the gene ends were 2 bases for V and 3 bases for J; bases not matched to a gene: 4. The CDR3 here is CASSFGTVDYGYTF. In DNA, the CDR3 is TGCGCCAGCAGCTTCGGGACAGTCGACTATGGCTACACCTTC.

The DNA for the CDR3 is TGTGCCAGCACCTACTCGCCTAAGTACTCTGGAAACACCATATATTTT. Protein sequence: CASTYSPKYSGNTIYF. The V gene is TRBV6-2 or TRBV6-3, the J gene TRBJ1-3; D unclear. Trimming pared 7 bases from V and 0 bases from J, leaving 16 bases between. Per the germline V gene, CDR1 is MNHEY and CDR2 is SVGEGT. This CDR3 contains 16 residues.

J is TRBJ2-5 and V is TRBV30, with 7 bases aligning to TRBD1. The CDR3 contains 13 residues. In germline, CDR1 is GTSNPN, CDR2 SVGIG (reference sequence). V was clipped by 5 bases and J by 1 base; unmatched bases: 4. CDR3 coding DNA: TGTGCCTGGTCCAGGGACAGCCAAGAGACCCAGTACTTC. Protein: CAWSRDSQETQYF.

CDR3 protein: CASGEEGQFQYF. CDR3 DNA: TGTGCCAGCGGGGAAGAGGGACAGTTTCAATATTTT. The chain joins TRBV28 to TRBJ2-3; TRBD1 aligns across 7 bases. Losses at the gene ends were 8 bases for V and 15 bases for J; bases not matched to a gene: 14. The CDR3 totals 12 residues. Germline V gene sequence: CDR1 MDHEN, CDR2 SYDVKM.

J is TRBJ1-1 and V is TRBV4-1; D may be TRBD1 (6 bases). The V gene's germline CDR1 is MGHRA and CDR2 YSYEKL. This CDR3 region has 16 residues. Trimming left V 4 bases short and J 3 bases short, with 18 bases between. CDR3 sequence: CASSRTAGAGHTEAFF. DNA for the CDR3: TGCGCCAGCAGCCGAACGGCAGGGGCAGGTCACACTGAAGCTTTCTTT.

This rearrangement joins TRBV11-3 to TRBJ2-3; 7 bases line up with TRBD2. CDR1 is SGHNT and CDR2 is YENEEA in the germline V gene. V trimming: 1 base; J trimming: 1 base; junction bases outside the gene matches: 2. The CDR3 spans 15 residues. CDR3 sequence: CASSLASGGTDTQYF. For the CDR3, the DNA is TGTGCCAGCAGCTTAGCCAGCGGGGGCACAGATACGCAGTATTTT.

The chain uses TRBV5-1 and TRBJ2-3, with D hard to call. V lost 0 bases and J 0 bases, leaving 8 bases between the germline ends. Germline CDR1 is SGHRS and CDR2 is YFSETQ. CDR3 size: 15 residues. The CDR3 sequence is CASSLEASSTDTQYF. The DNA for the CDR3 is TGCGCCAGCAGCTTGGAAGCTTCTAGCACAGATACGCAGTATTTT.

This clone was picked up one time. CDR3: CASSLLADNEQFF. The DNA of the CDR3 is TGTGCCAGCAGCTTATTAGCGGACAATGAGCAGTTCTTC. The V gene is TRBV7-6, the J gene TRBJ2-1; possible D gene TRBD2, 6 bases. Germline V CDR1 and CDR2: SGHVS, FNYEAQ. The length of the CDR3 is 13 residues. V was clipped by 2 bases and J by 5 bases, with 7 bases between them.

J is TRBJ2-7 and V is TRBV7-2, with TRBD1 matching over 7 bases. V trimming: 1 base; J trimming: 2 bases; junction bases outside the gene matches: 8. CDR1 SGHTA and CDR2 FQGNSA come from the germline V gene. The CDR3 consists of 16 residues. The CDR3 region is CASSLVGGLHPYEQYF. In nucleotides, the CDR3 is TGTGCCAGCAGCTTAGTAGGGGGCCTCCACCCCTACGAGCAGTACTTC.

The chain links TRBV10-3 to TRBJ2-1, with TRBD2 matching over 9 bases. V lost 11 bases and J lost 8; bases outside the gene matches: 16. Germline CDR1 reads ENHRY; CDR2 reads SYGVKD. CDR3 size: 15 residues. For the CDR3, the DNA is TGTGCCCCCCTTGGTAGCGGGAGAACTTCCGATGAGCAGTTCTTC. It translates to CAPLGSGRTSDEQFF.

The chain joins TRBV5-1 to TRBJ2-3; D unclear. The length of the CDR3 is 15 residues. V was shortened by 4 bases and J by 2 bases, with 14 bases between the two germline ends. Germline CDR1 is SGHRS and CDR2 is YFSETQ. In DNA form, the CDR3 reads TGCGCCAGCAGCCGGAGTCGCGGCTACACAGATACGCAGTATTTT. Residues: CASSRSRGYTDTQYF.

V usage is TRBV11-2 and J usage is TRBJ2-1, with a weak D call TRBD2 (6 bases). Germline loops: CDR1 SGHAT, CDR2 FQNNGV. The CDR3 totals 13 residues. Trimming took 8 bases from V and 0 from J, leaving 8 bases between them. CDR3 residues: CASGTPSYNEQFF. CDR3 coding DNA: TGTGCCAGCGGGACTCCCTCCTACAATGAGCAGTTCTTC.

The chain employs TRBV6-1 and TRBJ1-1, with a possible D match to TRBD1 (5 bases). The CDR3 sequence is 15 residues long. Per the germline V gene, CDR1 is MNHNS and CDR2 is SASEGT. The ends were cut back, 7 bases at V and 4 bases at J, with 19 bases in the middle. Written as DNA, the CDR3 is TGTGCCAGCACCCACGTGTGGGGGGAAGTCACTGAAGCTTTCTTT. It translates to CASTHVWGEVTEAFF.

The rearrangement uses TRBV6-5 and TRBJ1-2; D unresolved. CDR1 MNHEY and CDR2 SVGAGI come from the germline V gene. This CDR3 is built from 13 residues. V was cut by 0 bases and J by 7 bases, with 9 bases left in between. CDR3 residues: CASSYSRNAGYTF. CDR3 DNA: TGTGCCAGCAGTTACTCGCGGAACGCTGGCTACACCTTC.

The chain carries TRBV10-3 and TRBJ2-7; D is possibly TRBD1 (6 bases). Trimming cost V 6 bases and J 7 bases, with 13 bases left between them. The CDR3 runs 12 residues. Germline V lookup: CDR1 ENHRY, CDR2 SYGVKD. The CDR3 DNA is TGTGCCATCAGACCAGGGGCCGGGGAGCAGTACTTC. Protein product: CAIRPGAGEQYF.

The J gene is TRBJ1-6, the V gene TRBV27, with D unresolved. Trimming took 5 bases from V and 4 from J, leaving 15 bases between them. Germline loops: CDR1 MNHEY, CDR2 SMNVEV (reference sequence). The CDR3 spans 16 residues. The CDR3 sequence is CASSPPRIWYNSPLHF. As DNA, the CDR3 is TGTGCCAGCAGTCCCCCGAGGATCTGGTATAATTCACCCCTCCACTTT.

This clone appeared a few times. This chain connects TRBV27 to TRBJ1-6; D possibly corresponds to TRBD1 (6 bases). Germline V gene lookup returns CDR1 MNHEY and CDR2 SMNVEV (reference sequence). This CDR3 contains 16 residues. The ends were cut back, 1 base at V and 9 bases at J, with 16 bases in the middle. CDR3: CASSLFIGQTGSPLHF. CDR3 nucleotides: TGTGCCAGCAGTTTATTTATCGGACAGACCGGTTCACCCCTCCACTTT.

The rearrangement joins TRBV6-5 to TRBJ2-7; 10 bases match TRBD2. The germline V gene has CDR1 MNHEY and CDR2 SVGAGI. This CDR3 has 15 amino acids. After removal of 2 bases from V and 10 bases from J, the junction contained 11 bases not matched to a gene. Here the CDR3 DNA reads TGTGCCAGCAGTTACACTAGCGGGGAGCGGTCGGAACAGTACTTC. It translates to CASSYTSGERSEQYF.

This chain joins TRBV5-1 and TRBJ2-7, with 12 bases lining up with TRBD2. Trimming cost V 4 bases and J 2 bases; bases outside gene matches: 1. This CDR3 contains 14 residues. Germline V gives CDR1 SGHRS, CDR2 YFSETQ. CDR3 bases: TGCGCCAGCAGCCGGACTAGCGGGGCCTACGAGCAGTACTTC. This codes for CASSRTSGAYEQYF.

The rearrangement joins TRBV18 to TRBJ1-5; no clear D. The germline CDR1 and CDR2 sequences are KGHSH and LQKENI. V shed 3 bases and J shed 0 bases, with 6 bases lying between them. The CDR3 has 14 residues. The CDR3 sequence: CASSPEDSNQPQHF. DNA for the CDR3: TGTGCCAGCTCACCGGAGGATAGCAATCAGCCCCAGCATTTT.

In nucleotides, the CDR3 is TGTGCCAGCAGCAAAACGGGGGGTAGTCAGCCCCAGCATTTT. It encodes CASSKTGGSQPQHF. The gene calls are TRBV6-2 or TRBV6-3 and TRBJ1-5; D might be TRBD1 (5 bases). Germline V gene sequence: CDR1 MNHEY, CDR2 SVGEGT. The CDR3 spans 14 residues. The V end was cut by 6 bases, the J end by 6 bases, with 15 bases between.

V usage is TRBV20-1 and J usage is TRBJ1-4; D gene uncertain. CDR1 DFQATT and CDR2 SNEGSKA come from the germline V gene (reference sequence). Trimming shortened V by 3 bases and J by 8 bases, and 16 bases separated the two germline ends. The CDR3 length is 14 residues. The CDR3 region has the DNA TGCAGTGCTAGTCCCCAACGGGAAAGGGAAAAACTGTTTTTT. As protein: CSASPQREREKLFF.

The rearrangement uses TRBV10-3 and TRBJ2-3, with D tentatively TRBD2 (7 bases). This CDR3 is built from 14 residues. Trimming pared 2 bases from V and 6 bases from J, leaving 12 bases between. From germline, CDR1 is ENHRY and CDR2 SYGVKD. The CDR3 region is CAISEGGAGDTQYF. CDR3 coding DNA: TGTGCCATCAGTGAGGGGGGGGCCGGGGATACGCAGTATTTT.

The chain joins TRBV7-2 to TRBJ2-3, with TRBD2 as a possible D gene (6 bases). V dropped 1 base and J dropped 0 bases, with 11 bases sitting between them. The CDR3 contains 16 residues. CDR1 and CDR2 (germline): SGHTA, FQGNSA. This CDR3 reads CASSLVADASTDTQYF. The CDR3 DNA reads as TGTGCCAGCAGCTTAGTAGCGGATGCTAGCACAGATACGCAGTATTTT. Filled out from reference TRBV7-2 and TRBJ2-3, the complete variable domain reads GAGVSQSPSNKVTEKGKDVELRCDPISGHTALYWYRQSLGQGLEFLIYFQGNSAPDKSGLPSDRFSAERTGGSVSTLTIQRTQQEDSAVYLCASSLVADASTDTQYFGPGTRLTVL.